This T cell receptor (beta chain) was recorded in a study of T cell responses to AZD1222 COVID-19 vaccine. Study-level results: Donors were chiefly white British, with a greater number of females, and clonal diversity was perhaps underestimated. The reported proportion of spike-specific TCRs targeting unmutated variant regions was nearly half. The CD4 TCRs associated with vaccination extended across spike and predominated at 160-218 and 743-854.

Sequencing used immunoSEQ multiplex PCR; TCRdb keeps in-frame clones, though not all of them. This table holds about 140,000 clones. A word on this clone: Antigen specificity is unknown.

CDR3 length equals 14 residues. Trimming removed 0 bases at V and 8 bases at J, with 13 bases between. Germline assignment: CDR1 MNHNS and CDR2 SASEGT. The TCR originated in an adult in good health. The chain employs TRBV6-1 and TRBJ1-2; D remains unclear. The sequenced sample was peripheral blood. Written as DNA, the CDR3 is TGTGCCAGCAGTGAAGCATCAGTATTTAGGGGCTACACCTTC. It specifies CASSEASVFRGYTF.